This T cell receptor beta chain was recovered during a study of cytomegalovirus exposure and HLA in healthy donors listed by TCRdb under 2017. For the study in its entirety: In an earlier analysis of several hundred of the donors, 276 Gb of sequence data and 90 million to 130 million unique TCR beta sequences from about 179 million T cells were reported. Around 320 gigabases of sequencing data and approximately 85 million unique TCR sequences were included in an early release covering 550 to 800 HLA-typed donors. Among the 398 genotyped donors, around 81% belonged to the genetic ancestry cluster associated with self-reported Caucasian donors. The study aimed to test whether signatures of past pathogen exposure could be identified by cataloging public T cell receptors. The study profiled the T cell repertoires of around 700 subjects by immunosequencing and related them to cytomegalovirus serostatus. Along with the approximately 670-subject first cohort, a separate validation cohort of around 120 different subjects was used. High-throughput TCR immunosequencing, statistical association of individual TCRs with disease status, and machine learning were combined to predict cytomegalovirus infection status. A later analysis re-examined previously published TCR beta repertoires from roughly 650 donors and added high-resolution HLA genotyping to investigate patterns of TCR occurrence. Rather than using new phenotypic data, the later analysis identified candidate immune exposures from TCR beta sequences and from how often those sequences occurred across donors. In an earlier analysis of 587 of the donors, high-throughput TCR beta sequencing was used to judge whether each TCR beta V gene segment behaved as functional or pseudogenic. Alongside the repertoire data, information on donor age, sex, ethnicity and CMV serostatus was compiled. A later genetic analysis took genome-wide SNP genotypes for about three fifths of the roughly 700 donors and used that subset as a discovery cohort. All discovery cohort repertoires had been generated using a single sequencing platform. Class I and class II HLA loci were covered by the typing at four-digit resolution. The number of typed donors differed by locus: roughly 620-630 for A, B, C, DRB1 and DQB1; 522 for DQA1; 606 for DPA1; and about 470 for DPB1. About five DR-DQ haplotypes were treated as single units for association and clustering because of strong linkage in the cohort. Among roughly 370 genotyped donors of the cohort, an average of approximately 250,000 unique TCR beta nucleotide sequences were sequenced per donor, around 20% of them non-productive.

The cohort comprised 550 to 700 healthy bone marrow donors. Cohort members were all nominally healthy when sampled, although unrecorded immune exposures were likely present. The donor tested CMV seronegative, placing the donor among the 352 seronegative members of the cohort. A peripheral blood sample was provided by each donor, and peripheral blood mononuclear cells were used for TCR beta sequencing. The Qiagen DNeasy Blood Extraction Kit was used to extract genomic DNA from the blood cell samples. Turning to this clone: The clone's antigen remains unknown. Base qualities are missing; no much larger clone stands one base away.

Libraries came from the immunoSEQ multiplex PCR assay. For the multiplex PCR, a mixture combining 60 forward primers for TCR Vbeta segments and 13 reverse primers for TCR Jbeta segments was used. The CDR3 region of rearranged TCR beta genes was amplified from genomic DNA by a multiplex PCR assay. Amplified TCR beta libraries were sequenced as 87-base-pair reads on the Illumina HiSeq System. The authors' pipeline ran thus. In a later analysis, tens of millions of unique TCR beta chains were counted across the approximately 640 repertoires, and about 10 million of these chains were shared by at least two donors. Raw reads were error-corrected and collapsed into unique sequences with a nearest-neighbor algorithm that merged closely related sequences to remove PCR and sequencing errors. To assign V, D and J gene segments, CDR3 sequences were aligned to IMGT reference sequences. For a sequence to be retained, a match of at least six nucleotides to both a V gene segment and a J gene segment was required. A rearrangement counted as productive if the CDR3 had no stop codons and remained in frame with V and J, and every other rearrangement counted as non-productive. Following IMGT convention, CDR3 was defined as the stretch from the second conserved V-encoded cysteine up to the conserved J-encoded phenylalanine. In an earlier analysis of around 570 of the donors, sequences lacking an unambiguous match to a single V gene segment were excluded. An earlier analysis of several hundred of the donors classified V segments as functional when productive rearrangements were above 56.7% and as segregating when the standard deviation between donors was above 5%. A statistical classification framework was built to diagnose cytomegalovirus status from the catalog of TCR beta chain sequences. A later analysis assigned V and J genes by comparing TCR nucleotide sequences with IMGT/GENE-DB human TR gene sequences. Using the TCRdist pipeline, a later analysis assigned CDR3 sequences along with most-parsimonious VDJ recombination scenarios. In a later analysis, each TCR beta chain was defined by its CDR3 amino acid sequence together with its V-gene family, and reads without a unique V-gene family were excluded. A later analysis removed 450 to 600 highly shared, low-generation-probability nucleotide sequences to deal with suspected cross-contamination and a sequencing artifact. In a later analysis, a clonal expansion index was calculated for each public chain from normalized within-repertoire ranks of inferred template counts. A later analysis computed generation probabilities with a VDJ recombination model fitted to out-of-frame rearrangements, and checked the results against IGoR. Hypergeometric tests were used in a later analysis to score TCR-TCR, TCR-HLA and TCR-CMV co-occurrence, with a repertoire-size bias correction applied to the TCR pairs. To estimate false discovery rates, a later analysis permuted the HLA or CMV assignments 20 times. A later analysis grouped co-occurring TCRs with DBSCAN, adding TCRdist sequence similarity when clustering within HLA-allele-positive subsets. Co-occurrence clustering excluded repertoires with fewer than 30,000 or more than 120,000 public chains, plus five with anomalous nucleotide sharing. TCRdb stores this immuneACCESS table with in-frame sequences only. Part of the clones is absent; in the studies checked, under half of the shortfall reflects unresolved V genes, and no reason is known for the rest. Clonal size and the V and J genes are those of that table, whereas D and trimming came from the DNA. The sample has over 200,000 clones on record, 80% to 90% of them singletons. 0.9% to 1.1% of the sample is taken by the ten largest.

On the study overall, not on this receptor specifically: When HLA alleles, especially DR and DQ, strongly co-occurred, TCR associations were difficult to assign to individual alleles. Because some donors lacked HLA typing at each locus, the association tests relied only on the typed subset. Three of the identified cytomegalovirus-associated TCR beta chains were confirmed in vitro to be specific for cytomegalovirus antigens. A cluster of highly shared sequence variants was judged likely to be a technical artifact of the sequencing pipeline. A later genetic analysis associated a missense DCLRE1C variant with V-gene and J-gene trimming of TCR beta chains, and an independent cohort replicated the association. The authors suggested that the approach could potentially be extended to other disease states and immunological phenotypes. Because counts were too low, more than 15 rarely observed V segments, including chromosome 9 orphons, were left out of the earlier analysis of 587 of the donors. The only immune exposure information available for the cohort was CMV serostatus. The study gave a list of 150 to 200 TCR beta chains associated with cytomegalovirus. A later genetic analysis reported fewer N-insertions in productive TCRs among donors in an Asian-associated ancestry cluster than the 666-donor mean. A further reported finding was that TCR beta sequences accurately predicted the HLA-A and HLA-B alleles for most subjects in the first cohort. Presence/absence analyses assumed roughly uniform sequencing depth across donors, an assumption that may not hold. At a false discovery rate of 0.05, a later analysis linked 16,000 or so TCR beta sequences to specific HLA alleles. In an earlier analysis of roughly 500 of the donors, most TCR beta V segments appeared in productive rearrangements about 87% or about 30% of the time, broadly matching IMGT annotations. In both the original and validation cohorts, the classifier was reported to diagnose cytomegalovirus status with high specificity and sensitivity. In this cohort, only TCR beta chains were sequenced, and detectable features were limited by the absence of alpha or paired-chain data. In a later analysis, HLA-associated TCR beta chains showed more clonal expansion and lower generation probabilities than non-associated chains that were equally common. A later analysis found that TCR association rates varied across HLA loci, with DRB1 alleles showing the most associated TCRs and HLA-C alleles the fewest. In a later analysis, most CMV-associated TCR beta chains were found to appear HLA-restricted, with HLA associations seemingly driven largely by CMV exposure. In a later analysis, several top co-occurrence clusters were reported to appear linked to parvovirus B19, influenza, CMV and Epstein-Barr virus. Linkage disequilibrium might explain the correlated functional status among segregating V segments, but an unknown experimental factor could not be excluded. Across donors, most TCR sequences were observed very rarely, whereas some public TCRs were present in many individuals.

The sequence came from a woman aged 18-35 years in good health and CMV-seronegative. Sequencing used PBMCs.

The CDR3 has the sequence CASSEYNPYSGNTIYF. The nucleotides read TGTGCCAGCAGTGAATATAATCCCTACTCTGGAAACACCATATATTTT. The chain joins TRBV25-1 to TRBJ1-3, with the D gene not confidently named. The CDR3 holds 16 amino acids from the cysteine to the phenylalanine. The read is trimmed to its CDR3 DNA, 48 bases read in frame from base 1. V sheds 0 bases and J sheds 0 bases, leaving 9 bases between their ends. Based on the germline V gene, the CDR1 and CDR2 sequences are MGHDK and SYGVNS.